This TCR beta chain was observed in a study of metastatic and nonmetastatic thyroid tumors. On the study more broadly: A comparison of repertoires was made across blood and tumor or nodule tissue from malignant and benign thyroid patients.

Every patient was untreated before thyroid surgery. This clone was found many times. Antigen: not known. Original data processing: Researchers built a distant-metastasis classifier for papillary thyroid cancer that drew on CDR3 differences across clinicopathological groups. MiXCR was used by TCRdb to re-call the PCR reads. TCRdb assigned the V and J calls; the authors' analysis was not used. The sample holds about 33,000 clones, roughly a tenth seen once. Study-level findings and limits: When malignant thyroid tumors were compared with benign nodules, TCR beta diversity was reportedly significantly higher in the malignant tumors. This held in both blood and tumor samples.

V was cut by 6 bases and J by 6 bases, with 14 bases left in between. There are 13 residues in the CDR3. Germline V CDR1 and CDR2: MDHEN, SYDVKM. This sequence joins TRBV28 and TRBJ1-1; D is uncertain. Sequencing was done on a sample of blood. This receptor was obtained from a female donor with papillary thyroid cancer or a benign thyroid nodule (not recorded which). Some clones in this sample may be carry-over from other donors' samples. The CDR3, as DNA: TGTGCCAGCAGGTTCCCTGGGGTGTCTGAAGCTTTCTTT. It translates to CASRFPGVSEAFF.